This entry lists 16 T cell receptor beta chains sequenced from one sample in a study of T-cell memory formation after mild COVID-19. Via MiXCR, TCRdb re-called the 5' RACE reads, giving one row per CDR3 protein. This sample carries hundreds of thousands of distinct CDR3 sequences, less than 25% of them seen once, and the ten largest clones take approximately 8%. Sequenced input: PBMCs or a T cell subset sorted from them (not recorded which). The receptor set was obtained from an adult woman who had mild COVID-19 (a few samples of this study predate the infection). Cell type and time point are not known.

The chain joins TRBV20-1 to TRBJ1-1; a possible D gene is TRBD1 (5 bases). The germline V gene has CDR1 DFQATT and CDR2 SNEGSKA (reference sequence). This CDR3 is 14 amino acids long. V was clipped by 8 bases and J by 0 bases, with 16 bases between them. The CDR3 protein is CSPQETVLNTEAFF. CDR3 in DNA: TGCAGTCCCCAGGAGACAGTTCTGAACACTGAAGCTTTCTTT.

The table lists this clonotype with a few counts. V usage is TRBV12-3 or TRBV12-4 and J usage is TRBJ2-7; 8 bases agree with TRBD2. This CDR3 contains 14 residues. The junction had 8 bases not matched to a gene; V was cut back by 4 bases and J by 6 bases. The CDR3 sequence is CASSSRESGGEQYF. The CDR3 bases are TGTGCCAGCAGTTCGAGAGAAAGCGGGGGCGAGCAGTACTTC.

The sample holds a few counts of this clonotype. This sequence joins TRBV15 and TRBJ2-3, with D maybe TRBD2 (6 bases). Germline assignment: CDR1 LNHNV and CDR2 YYDKDF (reference sequence). V was shortened by 0 bases and J by 9 bases, with 10 bases between the two germline ends. The CDR3 runs 13 residues. The CDR3 DNA reads as TGTGCCACCAGCAGAGAGGGCGGGACGACGCAGTATTTT. This codes for CATSREGGTTQYF. The whole variable domain, remainder taken from reference TRBV15 and TRBJ2-3, is DAMVIQNPRYQVTQFGKPVTLSCSQTLNHNVMYWYQQKSSQAPKLLFHYYDKDFNNEADTPDNFQSRRPNTSFCFLDIRSPGLGDTAMYLCATSREGGTTQYFGPGTRLTVL.

The rearrangement uses TRBV6-2 or TRBV6-3 and TRBJ2-3; 10 bases match TRBD2. Germline V gene sequence: CDR1 MNHEY, CDR2 SVGEGT. V gave up 0 bases and J gave up 2 bases; unmatched junction bases: 5. The CDR3 totals 17 residues. CDR3 amino acids: CASSYSQLAGPTDTQYF. The DNA for the CDR3 is TGTGCCAGCAGTTACTCCCAACTAGCGGGACCCACAGATACGCAGTATTTT.

There are a few counts of this clonotype. The DNA for the CDR3 is TGCAGTGCTATGGCACCGACGGCAAGCTCCTACGAGCAGTACTTC. Translation: CSAMAPTASSYEQYF. The gene calls are TRBV20-1 and TRBJ2-7; no clear D. The CDR3 is 15 amino acids. Trimming pared 4 bases from V and 0 bases from J, leaving 16 bases between. The germline V gene encodes CDR1 DFQATT and CDR2 SNEGSKA (reference sequence).

This clonotype is medium-sized within its sample. The chain couples TRBV20-1 to TRBJ1-1; D might be TRBD1 (6 bases). CDR1 is DFQATT, CDR2 SNEGSKA, per germline (reference sequence). V was clipped by 2 bases and J by 4 bases, with 14 bases between them. The CDR3 contains 14 residues. CDR3 in DNA: TGCAGTGCTAGAATGGGACACCTCCTCACTGAAGCTTTCTTT. It specifies CSARMGHLLTEAFF.

This chain joins TRBV12-3 or TRBV12-4 and TRBJ1-2; tentative D call: TRBD1 (5 bases). Trimming left V 3 bases short and J 3 bases short, with 11 bases between. The CDR3 extends over 14 amino acids. CDR3 sequence reads: CASSLRGTDYGYTF. DNA of the CDR3: TGTGCCAGCAGTTTGCGAGGGACCGACTATGGCTACACCTTC.

The chain employs TRBV7-6 and TRBJ2-3; 7 bases are shared with TRBD2. With 5 bases clipped from V and 0 bases from J, the junction kept 11 bases outside the gene matches. Germline CDR1 and CDR2: SGHVS and FNYEAQ. CDR3 length equals 17 residues. The CDR3 here is CASSLQSGSGSTDTQYF. For the CDR3, the DNA is TGTGCCAGCAGCCTCCAGTCAGGTAGCGGGAGCACAGATACGCAGTATTTT.

This clonotype was detected a few times. The chain has TRBV5-1 and TRBJ1-2; D perhaps matches TRBD1 (6 bases). Germline V gene sequence: CDR1 SGHRS, CDR2 YFSETQ. The CDR3 length is 18 residues. V was trimmed by 4 bases and J by 4 bases, leaving 26 bases between them. CDR3 sequence (DNA): TGCGCCAGCAGCGCCGGAGGACAGCGAACGAAATGGTCCTATGGCTACACCTTC. Translation: CASSAGGQRTKWSYGYTF.

This clonotype was counted between two and nine times. The chain joins TRBV24-1 to TRBJ1-1, with no clear D. Germline V lookup: CDR1 KGHDR, CDR2 SFDVKD. The CDR3 runs 13 residues. The V end lost 3 bases, the J end lost 5 bases, and 9 bases lay between the germline ends. This CDR3 reads CATSDRERTEAFF. Here the CDR3 DNA reads TGTGCCACCAGTGATCGGGAGAGGACTGAAGCTTTCTTT.

CDR3 bases: TGTGCCAGCAGCTTAGCGGGGAGGAATTTGGATGAGCAGTTCTTC. It is translated as CASSLAGRNLDEQFF. The chain is built from TRBV11-2 and TRBJ2-1, with D maybe TRBD2 (6 bases). The CDR3 extends over 15 amino acids. CDR1 and CDR2 from the germline V gene are SGHAT and FQNNGV. Trimming pared 1 base from V and 8 bases from J, leaving 15 bases between.

This clonotype was detected many times. The rearrangement links TRBV10-3 to TRBJ2-3, with D perhaps given as TRBD1 or TRBD2 (5 bases each). Germline lookup yields CDR1 ENHRY and CDR2 SYGVKD. The V gene lost 3 bases and the J gene lost 2 bases, with 12 bases spanning the gap. The CDR3 covers 15 residues. CDR3 in amino acids: CAISERGPPTDTQYF. The CDR3 DNA sequence: TGTGCCATCAGTGAACGGGGACCCCCCACAGATACGCAGTATTTT.

A few counts support this clonotype. The chain couples TRBV5-5 to TRBJ1-5; D ambiguous. The CDR3 covers 17 residues. V lost 0 bases, J lost 1 base, and 14 bases lay in between. Germline assignment: CDR1 SGHKS and CDR2 YYEKEE (reference sequence). This CDR3 reads CASSLAAGGISNQPQHF. The CDR3 DNA reads as TGTGCCAGCAGCTTGGCCGCCGGAGGGATAAGCAATCAGCCCCAGCATTTT.

This clonotype has just a few counts. This chain connects TRBV20-1 to TRBJ2-1; the match to TRBD2 covers 14 bases. The CDR3 has 16 residues. Germline CDR1 is DFQATT and CDR2 is SNEGSKA (reference sequence). V shed 6 bases, J shed 6 bases, and the junction held 10 bases outside the gene matches. The DNA for the CDR3 is TGCAGTGCAAGAAGACTAGCGGGGGGGTCGTTCAATGAGCAGTTCTTC. This translates into CSARRLAGGSFNEQFF.

This clonotype was observed a single time. The chain joins TRBV19 to TRBJ2-1; 7 bases are shared with TRBD2. V shed 1 base, J shed 8 bases, and the junction held 5 bases outside the gene matches. This CDR3 spans 14 amino acids. Germline V gene data show CDR1 as LNHDA and CDR2 as SQIVND (reference sequence). CDR3 sequence: CASSIGGGTDEQFF. CDR3 coding DNA: TGTGCCAGTAGTATAGGGGGGGGAACGGATGAGCAGTTCTTC. Full variable domain (missing parts from reference TRBV19 and TRBJ2-1): DGGITQSPKYLFRKEGQNVTLSCEQNLNHDAMYWYRQDPGQGLRLIYYSQIVNDFQKGDIAEGYSVSREKKESFPLTVTSAQKNPTAFYLCASSIGGGTDEQFFGPGTRLTVL.

This clonotype was observed a handful of times. V is TRBV5-1 and J is TRBJ2-7; D gene unclear. With 4 bases removed from V and 2 bases from J, the gap between germline ends came to 13 bases. CDR3 length: 14 residues. Germline V gives CDR1 SGHRS, CDR2 YFSETQ. The CDR3 is CASSDPEMAYEQYF. The CDR3 DNA reads TGCGCCAGCAGCGACCCGGAGATGGCCTACGAGCAGTACTTC.